Listed below are T cell receptor beta chains from one sample, sequenced in a study of cytomegalovirus exposure and HLA in healthy donors. TCRdb's copy holds only in-frame clones and misses some; the assay was immunoSEQ multiplex PCR. Of under 150,000 clones listed, 82% are singletons. Sequenced input: PBMCs. The receptor set was obtained from a man aged 25 to 45 in good health and CMV-seropositive. Both conserved end residues are part of each CDR3. Fields, in order: V gene, D gene, clone size, CDR3 length, J gene, CDR3 protein, CDR3 DNA. The D gene is left open where the match is weak. Size tells how often a clone was seen (once, few, many) or the class of an expanded clone, and some rows leave it out.

V gene: TRBV2; D gene: TRBD2; clone size: .; CDR3 length: 18; J gene: TRBJ2-5; CDR3 protein: CASSEALGSGGAWETQYF; CDR3 DNA: TGTGCCAGCAGTGAAGCGCTTGGTAGCGGGGGGGCCTGGGAGACCCAGTACTTC
V gene: TRBV27; D gene: .; clone size: .; CDR3 length: 15; J gene: TRBJ2-6; CDR3 protein: CASSSPGTGANVLTF; CDR3 DNA: TGTGCCAGCAGTTCTCCGGGGACTGGGGCCAACGTCCTGACTTTC
V gene: TRBV7-9; D gene: TRBD2; clone size: .; CDR3 length: 15; J gene: TRBJ2-7; CDR3 protein: CASSSSGGLPGEQYF; CDR3 DNA: TGTGCCAGCAGCTCGAGCGGGGGACTTCCGGGCGAGCAGTACTTC
V gene: TRBV7-9; D gene: .; clone size: .; CDR3 length: 14; J gene: TRBJ1-1; CDR3 protein: CASSLFVQNTEAFF; CDR3 DNA: TGTGCCAGCAGCTTATTTGTACAGAACACTGAAGCTTTCTTT
V gene: TRBV6-1; D gene: .; clone size: few; CDR3 length: 14; J gene: TRBJ1-1; CDR3 protein: CASSPSGQGTEAFF; CDR3 DNA: TGTGCCAGCAGTCCCTCAGGCCAAGGCACTGAAGCTTTCTTT
V gene: TRBV4-1; D gene: .; clone size: .; CDR3 length: 15; J gene: TRBJ1-5; CDR3 protein: CASSLLGGGNQPQHF; CDR3 DNA: TGCGCCAGCAGCCTCCTTGGGGGGGGGAATCAGCCCCAGCATTTT
V gene: TRBV19; D gene: TRBD1; clone size: .; CDR3 length: 15; J gene: TRBJ1-2; CDR3 protein: CASSTHRGTNYGYTF; CDR3 DNA: TGTGCCAGTAGTACCCACAGGGGCACTAACTATGGCTACACCTTC
V gene: TRBV5-4; D gene: TRBD2; clone size: .; CDR3 length: 16; J gene: TRBJ2-5; CDR3 protein: CASSPSSGGAGETQYF; CDR3 DNA: TGTGCCAGCAGCCCATCTAGCGGGGGGGCGGGGGAGACCCAGTACTTC
V gene: TRBV29-1; D gene: .; clone size: .; CDR3 length: 12; J gene: TRBJ1-1; CDR3 protein: CSGLEIWGPAFF; CDR3 DNA: TGCAGCGGGCTTGAGATCTGGGGGCCGGCTTTCTTT
V gene: TRBV19; D gene: TRBD2; clone size: .; CDR3 length: 16; J gene: TRBJ2-2; CDR3 protein: CASTTTSGKNTGELFF; CDR3 DNA: TGTGCCAGTACAACGACTAGCGGGAAGAACACCGGGGAGCTGTTTTTT
V gene: TRBV21-1; D gene: .; clone size: .; CDR3 length: 14; J gene: TRBJ2-1; CDR3 protein: CASSERQVRNEQFF; CDR3 DNA: TGTGCCAGCAGCGAGAGACAGGTAAGGAATGAGCAGTTCTTC
V gene: TRBV28; D gene: .; clone size: .; CDR3 length: 15; J gene: TRBJ1-4; CDR3 protein: CASSSPPGTIEKLFF; CDR3 DNA: TGTGCCAGCAGTTCCCCGCCGGGTACGATTGAAAAACTGTTTTTT
V gene: TRBV15; D gene: TRBD1; clone size: once; CDR3 length: 15; J gene: TRBJ2-7; CDR3 protein: CATSRNRQGTYEQYF; CDR3 DNA: TGTGCCACCAGCAGAAATCGACAGGGTACCTACGAGCAGTACTTC
V gene: TRBV5-1; D gene: .; clone size: .; CDR3 length: 11; J gene: TRBJ2-5; CDR3 protein: CASSLGRLTYF; CDR3 DNA: TGCGCCAGCAGCTTGGGACGACTGACGTACTTC
V gene: TRBV7-9; D gene: .; clone size: .; CDR3 length: 16; J gene: TRBJ1-1; CDR3 protein: CASSRIVGQANTEAFF; CDR3 DNA: TGTGCCAGCAGCCGTATTGTGGGGCAAGCGAACACTGAAGCTTTCTTT
V gene: TRBV2; D gene: .; clone size: .; CDR3 length: 14; J gene: TRBJ2-7; CDR3 protein: CASSRGAGWGEQYF; CDR3 DNA: TGTGCCAGTTCCAGGGGGGCAGGATGGGGCGAGCAGTACTTC
V gene: TRBV7-2; D gene: .; clone size: .; CDR3 length: 15; J gene: TRBJ1-5; CDR3 protein: CASSLAGGYNQPQHF; CDR3 DNA: TGTGCCAGCAGCTTAGCGGGGGGGTACAATCAGCCCCAGCATTTT
V gene: TRBV2; D gene: .; clone size: .; CDR3 length: 15; J gene: TRBJ2-1; CDR3 protein: CASSTGQLPGHEQFF; CDR3 DNA: TGTGCCAGCAGTACGGGACAACTCCCTGGGCATGAGCAGTTCTTC
V gene: TRBV2; D gene: .; clone size: .; CDR3 length: 14; J gene: TRBJ1-2; CDR3 protein: CASSTGTDNYGYTF; CDR3 DNA: TGTGCCAGCAGTACCGGGACTGATAACTATGGCTACACCTTC
V gene: TRBV6-5; D gene: .; clone size: few; CDR3 length: 14; J gene: TRBJ2-7; CDR3 protein: CASSRPGASYEQYF; CDR3 DNA: TGTGCCAGCAGTCGACCCGGAGCCTCCTACGAGCAGTACTTC
V gene: TRBV21-1; D gene: .; clone size: .; CDR3 length: 18; J gene: TRBJ2-2; CDR3 protein: CASSKVGGKTSNTGELFF; CDR3 DNA: TGTGCCAGCAGCAAAGTGGGGGGGAAGACATCGAACACCGGGGAGCTGTTTTTT
V gene: TRBV2; D gene: .; clone size: .; CDR3 length: 14; J gene: TRBJ2-5; CDR3 protein: CASSGGRGQETQYF; CDR3 DNA: TGTGCCAGCAGTGGTGGGAGAGGTCAAGAGACCCAGTACTTC
V gene: TRBV9; D gene: TRBD2; clone size: .; CDR3 length: 17; J gene: TRBJ2-2; CDR3 protein: CASSSTQLAANTGELFF; CDR3 DNA: TGTGCCAGCAGCTCAACCCAACTAGCGGCGAACACCGGGGAGCTGTTTTTT
V gene: TRBV9; D gene: .; clone size: .; CDR3 length: 13; J gene: TRBJ2-1; CDR3 protein: CASSVAGSAPKFF; CDR3 DNA: TGTGCCAGCAGCGTAGCTGGGAGCGCCCCAAAGTTCTTC
V gene: TRBV7-2; D gene: TRBD2; clone size: .; CDR3 length: 15; J gene: TRBJ2-5; CDR3 protein: CASSLLAGGGGTQYF; CDR3 DNA: TGTGCCAGCAGCTTACTAGCGGGAGGGGGCGGGACCCAGTACTTC
V gene: TRBV7-3; D gene: TRBD2; clone size: .; CDR3 length: 17; J gene: TRBJ2-3; CDR3 protein: CASSLSGGEPSSNTQYF; CDR3 DNA: TGTGCCAGCAGCTTAAGTGGGGGGGAGCCTAGCTCCAATACGCAGTATTTT
V gene: TRBV6-5; D gene: .; clone size: once; CDR3 length: 14; J gene: TRBJ2-7; CDR3 protein: CASSPYLSSYEQYF; CDR3 DNA: TGTGCCAGCAGCCCGTACCTGAGCTCCTACGAGCAGTACTTC
V gene: TRBV29-1; D gene: .; clone size: .; CDR3 length: 13; J gene: TRBJ1-4; CDR3 protein: CSVVSGWDEKLFF; CDR3 DNA: TGCAGCGTTGTGTCCGGGTGGGATGAAAAACTGTTTTTT
V gene: TRBV28; D gene: TRBD1; clone size: .; CDR3 length: 15; J gene: TRBJ1-2; CDR3 protein: CASSSRDRGGYGYTF; CDR3 DNA: TGTGCCAGCAGTTCAAGGGACAGGGGGGGCTATGGCTACACCTTC
V gene: TRBV6-5; D gene: .; clone size: .; CDR3 length: 16; J gene: TRBJ2-5; CDR3 protein: CASSSLQGGLQETQYF; CDR3 DNA: TGTGCCAGCAGTTCACTACAGGGGGGGCTACAAGAGACCCAGTACTTC
V gene: TRBV11-2; D gene: .; clone size: .; CDR3 length: 15; J gene: TRBJ2-1; CDR3 protein: CASSLAGGSYNEQFF; CDR3 DNA: TGTGCCAGCAGCCTAGCCGGGGGTTCCTACAATGAGCAGTTCTTC
V gene: TRBV10-3; D gene: .; clone size: .; CDR3 length: 17; J gene: TRBJ2-3; CDR3 protein: CAISDLVSPHHTDTQYF; CDR3 DNA: TGTGCCATCAGTGACCTAGTCAGCCCACACCACACAGATACGCAGTATTTT
V gene: TRBV7-9; D gene: .; clone size: .; CDR3 length: 14; J gene: TRBJ1-1; CDR3 protein: CASSPLALNTEAFF; CDR3 DNA: TGTGCCAGCAGCCCACTCGCCCTTAACACTGAAGCTTTCTTT
V gene: TRBV7-2; D gene: .; clone size: few; CDR3 length: 13; J gene: TRBJ2-1; CDR3 protein: CASSFTSSGEQFF; CDR3 DNA: TGTGCCAGCAGCTTTACGTCGTCGGGTGAGCAGTTCTTC
V gene: TRBV2; D gene: .; clone size: .; CDR3 length: 13; J gene: TRBJ1-1; CDR3 protein: CASSTRGLPGAFF; CDR3 DNA: TGTGCCAGCAGTACCCGAGGACTCCCTGGGGCTTTCTTT
V gene: TRBV27; D gene: TRBD2; clone size: .; CDR3 length: 15; J gene: TRBJ2-5; CDR3 protein: CASSSLAEGQETQYF; CDR3 DNA: TGTGCCAGCAGTTCACTAGCGGAGGGGCAAGAGACCCAGTACTTC
V gene: TRBV2; D gene: TRBD2; clone size: .; CDR3 length: 15; J gene: TRBJ2-2; CDR3 protein: CASKGGRADTGELFF; CDR3 DNA: TGTGCCAGCAAAGGCGGGAGGGCCGACACCGGGGAGCTGTTTTTT
V gene: TRBV5-1; D gene: .; clone size: .; CDR3 length: 15; J gene: TRBJ2-6; CDR3 protein: CASSLAGTGANVLTF; CDR3 DNA: TGCGCCAGCAGCTTGGCAGGCACTGGGGCCAACGTCCTGACTTTC
V gene: TRBV2; D gene: TRBD1; clone size: once; CDR3 length: 15; J gene: TRBJ2-7; CDR3 protein: CASSLRGQGRYEQYF; CDR3 DNA: TGTGCCAGCAGCCTTAGAGGACAGGGGCGCTACGAGCAGTACTTC
V gene: TRBV10-3; D gene: .; clone size: .; CDR3 length: 16; J gene: TRBJ2-5; CDR3 protein: CAISSPGLTYQETQYF; CDR3 DNA: TGTGCCATCAGTTCCCCGGGACTTACGTACCAAGAGACCCAGTACTTC
V gene: TRBV6-1; D gene: TRBD1; clone size: .; CDR3 length: 14; J gene: TRBJ2-7; CDR3 protein: CASRESGTGGLQYF; CDR3 DNA: TGTGCCAGCAGAGAGTCCGGGACAGGGGGCTTGCAGTACTTC
V gene: TRBV27; D gene: .; clone size: .; CDR3 length: 13; J gene: TRBJ1-2; CDR3 protein: CASRGGGVDGYTF; CDR3 DNA: TGTGCCAGCAGGGGCGGGGGGGTTGATGGCTACACCTTC
V gene: TRBV5-1; D gene: .; clone size: .; CDR3 length: 13; J gene: TRBJ2-7; CDR3 protein: CASTETDSYEQYF; CDR3 DNA: TGCGCCAGCACGGAGACAGATTCCTACGAGCAGTACTTC
V gene: TRBV7-3; D gene: .; clone size: .; CDR3 length: 16; J gene: TRBJ2-1; CDR3 protein: CASSLRAGSSYNEQFF; CDR3 DNA: TGTGCCAGCAGCTTACGGGCCGGGAGCTCCTACAATGAGCAGTTCTTC
V gene: TRBV2; D gene: .; clone size: .; CDR3 length: 14; J gene: TRBJ1-1; CDR3 protein: CASSENGGNTEAFF; CDR3 DNA: TGTGCCAGCAGTGAAAACGGAGGAAACACTGAAGCTTTCTTT
V gene: TRBV27; D gene: .; clone size: .; CDR3 length: 15; J gene: TRBJ2-7; CDR3 protein: CASSLGTGTHYEQYF; CDR3 DNA: TGTGCCAGCAGCTTGGGGACCGGGACACACTACGAGCAGTACTTC
V gene: TRBV5-6; D gene: .; clone size: .; CDR3 length: 12; J gene: TRBJ2-3; CDR3 protein: CASSYRQDTQYF; CDR3 DNA: TGTGCCAGCAGCTATAGACAAGATACGCAGTATTTT
V gene: TRBV2; D gene: TRBD1; clone size: .; CDR3 length: 14; J gene: TRBJ1-5; CDR3 protein: CASSGDRGGQPQHF; CDR3 DNA: TGTGCCAGCAGTGGGGACAGGGGAGGTCAGCCCCAGCATTTT
V gene: TRBV18; D gene: .; clone size: few; CDR3 length: 15; J gene: TRBJ2-5; CDR3 protein: CASSPNRAREETQYF; CDR3 DNA: TGTGCCAGCTCACCAAACAGGGCCCGGGAAGAGACCCAGTACTTC
V gene: TRBV5-6; D gene: TRBD1; clone size: few; CDR3 length: 15; J gene: TRBJ1-1; CDR3 protein: CASSFMDRQNTEAFF; CDR3 DNA: TGTGCCAGCAGCTTCATGGACAGGCAGAACACTGAAGCTTTCTTT
V gene: TRBV6-6; D gene: TRBD2; clone size: few; CDR3 length: 15; J gene: TRBJ2-3; CDR3 protein: CASSYWGGRTDTQYF; CDR3 DNA: TGTGCCAGCAGTTACTGGGGCGGGAGAACAGATACGCAGTATTTT